Below are 3 T cell receptor beta chains sequenced from a single sample in a study of blood T cell repertoires in COVID-19. Assay used: immunoSEQ multiplex PCR; TCRdb lists only in-frame clones, some missing. Here the sample spans approximately 30,000 clones, around 90% being singletons. The material sequenced was peripheral blood. The receptors originated from a human donor in a cohort sampled during active COVID-19.

The chain carries TRBV7-9 and TRBJ2-1; 8 nucleotides line up with TRBD2. Unmatched junction bases numbered 7, after V lost 8 bases and J lost 7 bases. This CDR3 contains 13 residues. Germline V CDR1 and CDR2: SEHNR, FQNEAQ (reference sequence). CDR3 bases: TGTGCCAGCGAGTATGCGGGGGGAAATGAGCAGTTCTTC. This gives the protein CASEYAGGNEQFF.

This chain connects TRBV30 to TRBJ1-1; D uncertain. Trimming took 1 base from V and 0 from J, leaving 9 bases between them. The CDR3 extends over 14 amino acids. In germline, CDR1 is GTSNPN, CDR2 SVGIG (reference sequence). The CDR3 nucleotides read TGTGCCTGGAGTGAAGAGGGAATGAACACTGAAGCTTTCTTT. It specifies CAWSEEGMNTEAFF.

V is TRBV6-2 or TRBV6-3 and J is TRBJ1-5, with 9 nucleotides matching TRBD1. Germline lookup yields CDR1 MNHEY and CDR2 SVGEGT. J gave up 6 bases and V 0 bases, and 3 bases lay outside the gene matches. There are 15 residues in the CDR3. CDR3 sequence reads: CASSYSTGGRQPQHF. CDR3 coding DNA: TGTGCCAGCAGTTACTCGACAGGGGGGCGTCAGCCCCAGCATTTT.